These 11 T cell receptor beta chains originate from one sample sequenced in a study of T-cell memory formation after mild COVID-19. TCRdb recomputed calls from the 5' RACE reads with MiXCR, one row per CDR3 protein. Altogether about 470,000 distinct CDR3 sequences are present, 18% being singletons, with the ten largest covering around an eighth. The specimen sequenced was PBMCs or a T cell subset sorted from them (not recorded which). The receptors were sampled from an adult woman who had mild COVID-19 (a few samples of this study predate the infection). Cell type and time point are not known.

The rearrangement links TRBV6-5 to TRBJ2-2; D unclear. This CDR3 region has 13 residues. Germline CDR1 is MNHEY and CDR2 is SVGAGI. Between the trimmed V and J ends, which lost 7 bases and 4 bases, there was a span of 10 bases. The CDR3 loop reads CASTLSVTGELFF. CDR3 bases: TGTGCCAGCACCCTATCGGTCACCGGGGAGCTGTTTTTT.

CDR3 in DNA: TGTGCCAGCAGCCAAGGGCTGGAGAGCGTGAACACTGAAGCTTTCTTT. Translation gives CASSQGLESVNTEAFF. This sequence joins TRBV3-1 and TRBJ1-1, with D unclear. Per the germline V gene, CDR1 is LGHDT and CDR2 is YNNKEL (reference sequence). The CDR3 has 16 amino acids. V lost 1 base, J lost 0 bases, and 12 bases lay in between. The full variable domain, rest sourced from reference TRBV3-1 and TRBJ1-1, is DTAVSQTPKYLVTQMGNDKSIKCEQNLGHDTMYWYKQDSKKFLKIMFSYNNKELIINETVPNRFSPKSPDKAHLNLHINSLELGDSAVYFCASSQGLESVNTEAFFGQGTRLTVV.

V is TRBV7-8 and J is TRBJ2-1; 16 bases fit TRBD2. The V and J ends lost 5 bases and 4 bases, in that order; junction bases with no gene match: 11. The germline V gene encodes CDR1 SGHVS and CDR2 FQNEAQ. The CDR3 covers 19 residues. The CDR3 loop reads CASSHSRGLAGGLYNEQFF. The CDR3 DNA reads as TGTGCCAGCAGCCACTCCAGGGGACTAGCGGGAGGGTTGTACAATGAGCAGTTCTTC.

This chain connects TRBV7-8 to TRBJ2-1; the match to TRBD1 covers 7 bases. Per the germline V gene, CDR1 is SGHVS and CDR2 is FQNEAQ. The V and J ends lost 5 bases and 4 bases, in that order; junction bases with no gene match: 23. There are 20 residues in the CDR3. CDR3 protein: CASSLPRVSGSRGSYNEQFF. The DNA for the CDR3 is TGTGCCAGCAGCCTCCCCCGCGTATCCGGCAGCAGGGGGAGTTACAATGAGCAGTTCTTC.

The table lists this clonotype with many counts. The chain employs TRBV3-1 and TRBJ2-7, with D unresolved. The CDR3 loop spans 13 amino acids. CDR1 LGHDT and CDR2 YNNKEL come from the germline V gene (reference sequence). Between the trimmed V and J ends, which lost 4 bases and 5 bases, there was a span of 12 bases. The CDR3, as DNA: TGTGCCAGCAGCCGCTTGGGTGGGGACGAGCAGTACTTC. Translated: CASSRLGGDEQYF.

The chain joins TRBV10-3 to TRBJ2-5, with a tentative D call TRBD1 (6 bases). The ends were cut back, 6 bases at V and 4 bases at J, with 9 bases in the middle. The CDR3 is made up of 12 amino acids. Germline V lookup: CDR1 ENHRY, CDR2 SYGVKD. In DNA, the CDR3 is TGTGCCATCAGCGGCAGGGGAGAGACCCAGTACTTC. Translating gives CAISGRGETQYF.

The table lists this clonotype with a few counts. This rearrangement joins TRBV6-1 to TRBJ2-2; D ambiguous. The CDR3 extends over 15 amino acids. The V gene's germline CDR1 is MNHNS and CDR2 SASEGT. Trimming left V 4 bases short and J 4 bases short, with 13 bases between. CDR3: CASSANSHPTGELFF. Here the CDR3 DNA reads TGTGCCAGCAGTGCAAACAGCCACCCCACCGGGGAGCTGTTTTTT.

This clonotype was observed a few times. The chain couples TRBV12-3 or TRBV12-4 to TRBJ2-3, with D maybe TRBD2 (6 bases). Trimming took off 5 bases at V and 0 bases at J, with 15 bases between the two ends. The length of the CDR3 is 16 residues. CDR3 sequence (DNA): TGTGCCAGCAGTCCCTTCAATGGGACTAGCACAGATACGCAGTATTTT. It codes for CASSPFNGTSTDTQYF.

The chain uses TRBV9 and TRBJ1-3, with D hard to call. Germline V lookup: CDR1 SGDLS, CDR2 YYNGEE. The CDR3 runs 14 residues. The V end lost 0 bases, the J end lost 2 bases, and 6 bases lay between the germline ends. CDR3 nucleotide sequence: TGTGCCAGCAGCGTAGAGAGAACTGGAAACACCATATATTTT. Amino acids: CASSVERTGNTIYF.

This clonotype came up many times. J is TRBJ2-1 and V is TRBV11-3; 9 nucleotides agree with TRBD2. CDR1 and CDR2 from the germline V gene are SGHNT and YENEEA. With V trimmed by 1 base and J by 8 bases, 6 bases remained unmatched. The CDR3 is made up of 15 amino acids. In nucleotides, the CDR3 is TGTGCCAGCAGCTTAGGCGGGGGGGCCATGTATGAGCAGTTCTTC. This sequence encodes CASSLGGGAMYEQFF.

This clonotype was observed a few times. J is TRBJ2-1 and V is TRBV6-4, with a tentative D call TRBD2 (5 bases). The CDR3 runs 16 residues. Trimming removed 3 bases at V and 0 bases at J, with 12 bases between. Germline V gene lookup returns CDR1 MRHNA and CDR2 SNTAGT. CDR3 sequence: CASSDESRGSYNEQFF. The CDR3 nucleotides are TGTGCCAGCAGTGATGAGTCCCGGGGCTCCTACAATGAGCAGTTCTTC.